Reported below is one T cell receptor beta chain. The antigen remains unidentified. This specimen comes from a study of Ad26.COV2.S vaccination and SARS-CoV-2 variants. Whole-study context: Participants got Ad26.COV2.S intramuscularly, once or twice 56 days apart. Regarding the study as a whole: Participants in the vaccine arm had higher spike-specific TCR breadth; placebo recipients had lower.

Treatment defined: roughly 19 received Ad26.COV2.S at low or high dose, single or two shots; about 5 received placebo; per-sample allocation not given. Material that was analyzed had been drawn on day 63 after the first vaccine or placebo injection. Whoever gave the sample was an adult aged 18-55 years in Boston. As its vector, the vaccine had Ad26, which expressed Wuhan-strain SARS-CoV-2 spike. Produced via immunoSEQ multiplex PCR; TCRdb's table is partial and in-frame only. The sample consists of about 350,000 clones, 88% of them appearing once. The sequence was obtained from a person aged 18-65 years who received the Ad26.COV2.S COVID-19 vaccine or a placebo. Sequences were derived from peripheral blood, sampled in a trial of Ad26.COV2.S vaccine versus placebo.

CDR3 coding DNA: TGTGCTAGTGGGAATGAACCCAGCGGGAGGGCCAGAAATGAGCAGTTCTTC. Protein sequence: CASGNEPSGRARNEQFF. V is TRBV12-5 and J is TRBJ2-1, with 10 bases that match TRBD2. Germline CDR1 is LGHNT and CDR2 is FRNRAP. CDR3 length: 17 residues. V trimming: 6 bases; J trimming: 7 bases; junction bases outside the gene matches: 15.